The clone carrying this TCR beta chain was seen a handful of times. No antigen is known for it. Clones were read by immunoSEQ multiplex PCR, and TCRdb kept only the in-frame ones, dropping some. The repertoire has roughly 30,000 clones, 88% of them found once; the top ten carry around three fifths. The data were taken from a study of OX40 agonist ivuxolimab in advanced cancers. At the level of the study: Treatment received earlier with anti-PD-1, anti-PD-L1 or anti-CTLA-4 agents was allowed, and around 36% had some. Study-wide results and caveats: There were, on average, more expanded clones in CD8+ T cells than in CD4+.

Trimming removed 4 bases from V and 3 bases from J, with 13 bases in between. CDR3 length: 14 amino acids. Germline V CDR1 and CDR2: MNHEY, SMNVEV (reference sequence). This sequence was found in an adult with an advanced solid tumor such as melanoma, head and neck, liver or kidney cancer. The chain uses TRBV27 and TRBJ2-7; D may be TRBD1 (8 bases). Sequencing was performed on CD4+ or CD8+ T cells sorted from blood, taken in a trial of the OX40 agonist ivuxolimab. Here the CDR3 reads CASSSDRDYYEQYF. The CDR3 DNA is TGTGCCAGCAGTTCGGACAGGGACTACTACGAGCAGTACTTC.